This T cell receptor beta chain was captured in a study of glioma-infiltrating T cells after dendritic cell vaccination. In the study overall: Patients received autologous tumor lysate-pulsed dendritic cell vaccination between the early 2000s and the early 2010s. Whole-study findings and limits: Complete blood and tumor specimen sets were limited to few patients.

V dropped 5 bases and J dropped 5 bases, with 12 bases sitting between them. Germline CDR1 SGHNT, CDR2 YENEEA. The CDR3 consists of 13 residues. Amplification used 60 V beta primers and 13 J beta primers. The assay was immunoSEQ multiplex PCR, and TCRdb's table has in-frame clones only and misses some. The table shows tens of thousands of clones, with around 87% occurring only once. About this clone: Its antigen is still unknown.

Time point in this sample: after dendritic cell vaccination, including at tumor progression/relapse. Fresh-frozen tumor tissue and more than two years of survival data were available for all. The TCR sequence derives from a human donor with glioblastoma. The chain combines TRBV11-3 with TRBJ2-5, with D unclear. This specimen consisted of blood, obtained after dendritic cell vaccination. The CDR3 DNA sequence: TGTGCCAGCAGCGTCCCCGGAGATGAGACCCAGTACTTC. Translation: CASSVPGDETQYF.